The present TCR beta chain was sequenced within a study of blood T cell repertoires in COVID-19. Turning to the study itself: From T cells, B-cell-depleted T cells, or PBMCs came the material, which was cDNA or gDNA.

Per the original methods: By means of reference gene primer amplification, nucleated cell counts were estimated. The protocol was immunoSEQ multiplex PCR, while the TCRdb copy is restricted to in-frame clones and leaves out a portion. V and J calls and clone size are as listed in that table; D and trimming were resolved from the DNA. The data hold 250,000 to 300,000 clones, with roughly 90% observed a single time. Unmatched junction bases numbered 5, after V lost 11 bases and J lost 8 bases. The length of the CDR3 is 10 residues. Germline CDR1 and CDR2: LNHDA and SQIVND (reference sequence). This sequence was found in a woman between 55 and 75 years old with COVID-19, enrolled during active disease. Material for sequencing was peripheral blood. This chain links TRBV19 with TRBJ1-2, with TRBD1 matching over 7 bases. CDR3 region: CAVEGAGYTF. The CDR3 DNA is TGTGCCGTCGAGGGGGCCGGCTACACCTTC.